The source of this T cell receptor (beta chain) is a study of T cells in localized non-small cell lung cancer. Germline V gene data show CDR1 as MNHNY and CDR2 as SVGAGI (reference sequence). Trimming cost V 5 bases and J 5 bases; bases outside gene matches: 6. The CDR3 is made up of 15 amino acids. The data were produced by immunoSEQ multiplex PCR, yet TCRdb's version contains in-frame clones alone and is incomplete. The sample carries 40,000 to 65,000 clones, about 87% recorded once. The clonotype comes from a female donor with stage II lung adenocarcinoma. The sequenced sample was PBMCs, obtained before any cancer treatment. The J gene is TRBJ1-6, the V gene TRBV6-6; TRBD1 matches 7 bases. CDR3 sequence reads: CASSTTGTDNSPLHF. The CDR3 DNA reads as TGTGCCAGCAGTACGACAGGGACCGATAATTCACCCCTCCACTTT.